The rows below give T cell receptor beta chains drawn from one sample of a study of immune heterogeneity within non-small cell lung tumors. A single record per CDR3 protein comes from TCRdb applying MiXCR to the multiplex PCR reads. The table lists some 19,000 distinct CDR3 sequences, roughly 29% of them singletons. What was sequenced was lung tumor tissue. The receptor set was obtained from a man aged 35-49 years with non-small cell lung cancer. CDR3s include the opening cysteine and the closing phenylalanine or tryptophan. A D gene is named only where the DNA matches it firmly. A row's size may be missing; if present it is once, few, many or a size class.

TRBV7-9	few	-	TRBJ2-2	CASSFRTSMAGELFF	TGTGCCAGCAGCTTTAGAACTAGCATGGCCGGGGAGCTGTTTTTT
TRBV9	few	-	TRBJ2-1	CASSVSPTATNNEQFF	TGTGCCAGCAGCGTTTCCCCCACGGCCACAAACAATGAGCAGTTCTTC
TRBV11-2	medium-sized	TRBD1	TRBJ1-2	CASSPTGFYGYTF	TGTGCCAGCAGCCCGACAGGGTTCTATGGCTACACCTTC
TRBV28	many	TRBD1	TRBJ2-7	CASSGTGRNSYEQYF	TGTGCCAGCAGTGGGACAGGGCGAAACTCCTACGAGCAGTACTTC
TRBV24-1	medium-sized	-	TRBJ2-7	CATSGNGREQYF	TGTGCCACCAGTGGAAATGGGCGCGAGCAGTACTTC
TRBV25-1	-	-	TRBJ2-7	CASSRAWLSYEQYF	TGTGCCAGCAGTAGGGCATGGCTCTCCTACGAGCAGTACTTC
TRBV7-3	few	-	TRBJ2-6	CASSLRAVRSSGANVLTF	TGTGCCAGCAGCTTAAGGGCAGTGAGATCTTCTGGGGCCAACGTCCTGACTTTC
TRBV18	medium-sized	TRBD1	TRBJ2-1	CASSPMTGTGGWEQFF	TGTGCCAGCTCCCCGATGACCGGGACAGGGGGCTGGGAGCAGTTCTTC
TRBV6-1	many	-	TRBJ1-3	CASSLISGNTIYF	TGTGCCAGCAGTCTGATCTCTGGAAACACCATATATTTT
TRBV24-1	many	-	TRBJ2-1	CATSDEDSSYNEQFF	TGTGCCACCAGTGATGAGGACAGCTCCTACAATGAGCAGTTCTTC
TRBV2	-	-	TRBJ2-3	CASSTETSTDTQYF	TGTGCCAGCAGTACCGAGACTAGCACAGATACGCAGTATTTT
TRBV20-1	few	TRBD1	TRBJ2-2	CSALQGQGASGELFF	TGCAGTGCTTTGCAGGGGCAGGGGGCGTCCGGGGAGCTGTTTTTT
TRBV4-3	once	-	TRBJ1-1	CASSQENSHPAFF	TGCGCCAGCAGCCAAGAGAACAGCCACCCAGCATTCTTT
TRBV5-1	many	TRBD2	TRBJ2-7	CASSLGSIAGVYEQYF	TGCGCCAGCAGCTTGGGTTCCATAGCGGGAGTCTACGAGCAGTACTTC
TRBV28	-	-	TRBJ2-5	CASSSGFEFSRETQYF	TGTGCCAGCAGTTCTGGATTCGAGTTCTCTCGAGAGACCCAGTACTTC
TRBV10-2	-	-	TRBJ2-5	CASRGGQLGETQYF	TGCGCCAGCAGGGGAGGACAGCTCGGAGAGACCCAGTACTTC
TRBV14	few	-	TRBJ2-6	CASSHRGHTSGANVLTF	TGTGCCAGCAGCCACAGGGGACATACCTCTGGGGCCAACGTCCTGACTTTC
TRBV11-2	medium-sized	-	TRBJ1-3	CASQRTRNTIYF	TGTGCCAGCCAGAGGACGAGAAACACCATATATTTT
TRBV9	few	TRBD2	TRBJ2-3	CASSVGGSHTDTQYF	TGTGCCAGCAGCGTAGGCGGGAGCCACACAGATACGCAGTATTTT
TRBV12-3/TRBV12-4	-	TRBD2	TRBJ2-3	CASSRLATDTQYF	TGTGCCAGCAGCCGACTAGCGACAGATACGCAGTATTTT
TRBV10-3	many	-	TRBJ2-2	CAIREGQNTGELFF	TGTGCCATCAGGGAAGGTCAAAACACCGGGGAGCTGTTTTTT
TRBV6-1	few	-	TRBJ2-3	CASTLRGLGPDTQYF	TGTGCCAGCACCCTCAGAGGGCTAGGACCGGATACGCAGTATTTT
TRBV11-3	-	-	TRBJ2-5	CASSLGTLLRETQYF	TGTGCCAGCAGCTTAGGGACTCTCCTGAGGGAGACCCAGTACTTC
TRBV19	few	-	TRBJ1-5	CASRDGYSNQPQHF	TGTGCCAGTAGGGACGGATATAGCAATCAGCCCCAGCATTTT
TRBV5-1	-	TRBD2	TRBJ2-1	CASSPPGLAVSSYNEQFF	TGCGCCAGCAGCCCCCCTGGACTAGCGGTGAGCTCCTACAATGAGCAGTTCTTC
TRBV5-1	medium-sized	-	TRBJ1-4	CASSSDGGNEKLFF	TGCGCCAGCAGCTCGGACGGGGGGAACGAAAAACTGTTTTTT
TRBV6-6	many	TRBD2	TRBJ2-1	CASSYSEAGALLF	TGTGCCAGCAGTTACAGTGAGGCGGGAGCATTGCTCTTC
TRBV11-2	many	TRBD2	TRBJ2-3	CASSSSSGSTQYF	TGTGCCAGCAGCTCCTCTAGCGGGAGTACGCAGTATTTT
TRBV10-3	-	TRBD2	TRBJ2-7	CAISEPSGRTYERYF	TGTGCCATCAGTGAGCCTAGCGGGAGGACCTACGAGCGGTACTTC
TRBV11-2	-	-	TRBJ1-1	CASSLSAGVEF	TGTGCCAGCAGCTTAAGCGCCGGGGTAGAGTTT
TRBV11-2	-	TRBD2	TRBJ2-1	CASSLEAGGPEFF	TGTGCCAGCAGCTTAGAAGCGGGAGGGCCGGAGTTCTTC
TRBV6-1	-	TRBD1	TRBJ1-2	CASRVDRVHGYTF	TGTGCCAGCAGGGTCGACAGGGTCCATGGCTACACCTTC
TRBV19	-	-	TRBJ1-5	CASLGTGRWGQPQHF	TGTGCCAGTCTGGGTACGGGGCGTTGGGGTCAGCCCCAGCATTTT
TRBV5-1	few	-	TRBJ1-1	CASSYELGGPKAFF	TGCGCCAGCAGCTACGAATTGGGGGGACCCAAAGCTTTCTTT
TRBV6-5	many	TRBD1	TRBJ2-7	CASSYKATGTYEQYF	TGTGCCAGCAGTTACAAGGCGACAGGGACCTACGAGCAGTACTTC
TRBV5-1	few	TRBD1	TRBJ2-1	CASSLTGDSYNEQFF	TGCGCCAGCAGCTTGACAGGGGACTCCTACAATGAGCAGTTCTTC
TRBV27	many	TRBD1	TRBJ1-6	CASSLQGAANSPLHF	TGTGCCAGCAGTCTGCAGGGGGCGGCAAATTCACCCCTCCACTTT
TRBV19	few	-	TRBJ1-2	CASSIAGLQGHGYTF	TGTGCCAGTAGTATAGCGGGATTACAGGGACATGGCTACACCTTC
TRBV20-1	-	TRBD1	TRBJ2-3	CSATPIDLGTDTQNF	TGCAGTGCCACTCCAATCGACTTGGGGACAGATACGCAGAATTTT
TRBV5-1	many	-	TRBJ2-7	CASSLDEAGSYEQYF	TGCGCCAGCAGCTTGGACGAAGCGGGCTCCTACGAGCAGTACTTC
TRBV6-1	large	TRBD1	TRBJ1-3	CASSFGTGGGRNTIYF	TGTGCCAGCAGTTTCGGGACAGGGGGAGGAAGAAACACCATATATTTT
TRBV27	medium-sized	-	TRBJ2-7	CASSLGLGYYEQYF	TGTGCCAGCAGTTTGGGGCTAGGGTACTACGAGCAGTACTTC
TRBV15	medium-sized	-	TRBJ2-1	CATSRRQPYNEQFF	TGTGCCACCAGCAGGAGACAGCCGTACAATGAGCAGTTCTTC
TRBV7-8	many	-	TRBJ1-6	CASSPAINSPLHF	TGTGCCAGCAGCCCAGCAATCAATTCACCCCTCCACTTT
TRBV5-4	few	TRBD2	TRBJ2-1	CASSFGTSGSYNEQFF	TGTGCCAGCAGCTTCGGGACTAGCGGGTCCTACAATGAGCAGTTCTTC
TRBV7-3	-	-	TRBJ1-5	CASSLTPREYQPQHF	TGTGCCAGCAGCTTAACACCCAGAGAATATCAGCCCCAGCATTTT
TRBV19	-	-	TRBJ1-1	CASSPTRGGLSFF	TGTGCCAGTAGCCCTACCCGGGGGGGGTTGAGTTTCTTT
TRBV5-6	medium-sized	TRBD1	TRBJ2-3	CASSKTGADTQYF	TGTGCCAGCAGCAAGACAGGGGCCGATACGCAGTATTTT
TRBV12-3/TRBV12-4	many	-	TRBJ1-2	CASSGTKGNGYTF	TGTGCCAGCAGTGGGACCAAGGGGAATGGCTACACCTTC
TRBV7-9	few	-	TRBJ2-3	CASSLWEGGTTDTQYF	TGTGCCAGCAGCTTATGGGAGGGGGGGACCACAGATACGCAGTATTTT
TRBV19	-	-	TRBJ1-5	CASSYMWGGNQPQHF	TGTGCCAGTAGTTATATGTGGGGCGGCAATCAGCCCCAGCATTTT
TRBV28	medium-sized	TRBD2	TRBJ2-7	CASSPVAGGGSEQYF	TGTGCCAGCAGTCCCGTAGCGGGAGGAGGCAGCGAGCAGTACTTC
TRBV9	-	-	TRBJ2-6	CASSGRQTSGANVLTF	TGTGCCAGCAGCGGGAGACAGACCTCTGGGGCCAACGTCCTGACTTTC
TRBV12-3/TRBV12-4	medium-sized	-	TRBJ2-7	CASSLVWTVAYEQYF	TGTGCCAGCAGTTTAGTCTGGACAGTGGCCTACGAGCAGTACTTC
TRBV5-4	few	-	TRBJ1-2	CASSQLTGTFYGYTF	TGTGCCAGCAGCCAACTAACAGGGACTTTCTATGGCTACACCTTC
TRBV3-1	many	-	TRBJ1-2	CASSQDAGTANYGYTF	TGTGCCAGCAGCCAAGATGCTGGGACGGCTAACTATGGCTACACCTTC
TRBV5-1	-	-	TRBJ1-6	CASSPTLDSHLHF	TGCGCCAGCAGCCCAACGCTGGATTCACACCTCCACTTT
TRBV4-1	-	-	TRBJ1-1	CASSQGTSVMGYEAFF	TGCGCCAGCAGCCAGGGGACATCGGTAATGGGCTATGAAGCTTTCTTT
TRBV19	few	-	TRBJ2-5	CASSIGGETQYF	TGTGCCAGTAGTATAGGGGGAGAGACCCAGTACTTC